This T cell receptor beta chain was identified during a study of Graves' ophthalmopathy and Graves' hyperthyroidism. At the level of the study: Prior to any treatment, peripheral blood was collected at the time of initial diagnosis. Points from the study as a whole: Sensitivity reached approximately 71% and specificity 72.22% when the model predicted ophthalmopathy progression.

The CDR3 spans 15 residues. V was pared by 7 bases and J by 0 bases, with 18 bases between. Germline loops: CDR1 SQVTM, CDR2 ANQGSEA. This clonotype was observed at least ten times. Its antigen is still unknown. As the template, RNA transcripts were used to amplify TCR beta CDR3 regions. A first-round RT-PCR used HTBI primers, followed by a second-round multiplex PCR. Via MiXCR, TCRdb re-called the multiplex PCR reads, giving one row per CDR3 protein. Altogether almost 750,000 distinct CDR3 sequences are present, roughly 40% being singletons, with the ten largest covering 44%. This rearrangement joins TRBV29-1 to TRBJ1-1; possibly TRBD1 for D (5 bases). The sequencing input was peripheral blood. This clonotype originated in an adult man with Graves' ophthalmopathy. CDR3 sequence: CSARGTGAMNTEAFF. CDR3 DNA: TGCAGCGCCCGAGGTACAGGAGCCATGAACACTGAAGCTTTCTTT.